A single sample is the source of the 7 T cell receptor beta chains below, sequenced in a study of blood T cell repertoires in COVID-19 (dated by TCRdb to the early 2020s). The library relied on the immunoSEQ multiplex PCR assay. Not all clones reach the TCRdb copy of this immuneACCESS table, which keeps in-frame sequences only. Checked studies attribute under half of the gap to unresolved V genes and leave the rest unexplained. A total of tens of thousands of clones appear in this sample, 60% to 85% of them only once. The ten largest account for roughly 21% of the sample. The sequenced sample consisted of peripheral blood. Every receptor here comes from a man in his sixties or seventies with acute or convalescent COVID-19.

The chain combines TRBV27 with TRBJ2-1, with 10 nucleotides matching TRBD2. Trimming at V came to 3 bases and at J to 8 bases, leaving 7 bases not matched to a gene. Germline V gene sequence: CDR1 MNHEY, CDR2 SMNVEV (reference sequence). The CDR3 contains 15 residues. The CDR3 loop is CASSFIASGSYEQFF. CDR3 sequence (DNA): TGTGCCAGCAGTTTCATTGCTAGCGGGAGTTATGAGCAGTTCTTC.

V is TRBV3-1 (or the pseudogene TRBV3-2) and J is TRBJ2-7; TRBD1 aligns across 9 bases. V trimming: 3 bases; J trimming: 3 bases; junction bases outside the gene matches: 12. The CDR3 runs 17 residues. Per germline, CDR1 LGHDT and CDR2 YNNKEL (reference sequence). CDR3 bases: TGTGCCAGCAGCCAGGGGGACAGGGAGTCTACTTTCTACGAGCAGTACTTC. Residues: CASSQGDRESTFYEQYF.

The chain couples TRBV27 to TRBJ2-3; D possibly corresponds to TRBD1 (5 bases). Trimming left V 7 bases short and J 1 base short, with 9 bases between. This CDR3 spans 13 amino acids. Germline V gene lookup returns CDR1 MNHEY and CDR2 SMNVEV (reference sequence). In DNA form, the CDR3 reads TGTGCCAGCAAACTACAGGGCACAGATACGCAGTATTTT. Protein: CASKLQGTDTQYF.

The chain uses TRBV7-9 and TRBJ2-7; weak D call: TRBD2 (7 bases). Trimming cost V 1 base and J 0 bases, with 10 bases left between them. Per germline, CDR1 SEHNR and CDR2 FQNEAQ (reference sequence). The CDR3 has 15 residues. For the CDR3, the DNA is TGTGCCAGCAGCTTAGGGCGGGGGCCCTCCTACGAGCAGTACTTC. Amino acid sequence: CASSLGRGPSYEQYF.

This rearrangement joins TRBV4-3 to TRBJ2-3; the D gene is possibly TRBD2 (6 bases). The CDR3 is made up of 14 amino acids. The V gene lost 0 bases and the J gene lost 8 bases, with 12 bases spanning the gap. Per germline, CDR1 LGHNA and CDR2 YSLEER. CDR3 sequence reads: CASSQDWGESTQYF. In DNA, the CDR3 is TGCGCCAGCAGCCAAGATTGGGGGGAAAGTACGCAGTATTTT.

The genes are TRBV29-1 and TRBJ2-7; D call uncertain. Germline CDR1 SQVTM, CDR2 ANQGSEA. This CDR3 spans 12 amino acids. Trimming shortened V by 4 bases and J by 7 bases, and 14 bases separated the two germline ends. The CDR3 loop reads CSVALQAREQYF. The CDR3 DNA sequence: TGCAGCGTTGCCCTGCAGGCTCGGGAGCAGTACTTC.

The chain uses TRBV19 and TRBJ2-7; TRBD2 matches 7 bases. Per the germline V gene, CDR1 is LNHDA and CDR2 is SQIVND (reference sequence). After removal of 3 bases from V and 0 bases from J, the junction contained 5 bases not matched to a gene. This CDR3 is 15 amino acids long. CDR3 in DNA: TGTGCCAGTAGTATGGCTAGCGGCGGCTCCTACGAGCAGTACTTC. Its protein product is CASSMASGGSYEQYF.